This TCR beta chain was sequenced in a study of CXCR3-negative and CXCR3-positive naive CD8 T cells. Study conclusions and caveats: Naive cells positive for CXCR3 carried more hydrophobic TRB CDR3s than CXCR3-negative ones. Similar TRBV-TRBJ usage was seen in naive cells (both CXCR3-negative and CXCR3-positive), but memory cells differed.

Comment on this clonotype: Its antigen is not identified.

In preparing the TRB cDNA libraries, 5' RACE with UMI labels was used. From the 5' RACE reads, TCRdb lists one entry per CDR3 protein and no DNA. The specimen's table records over 100,000 distinct CDR3 sequences. Using triplicate sorts, approximately 300,000 cells were collected each time from every CD8+ T cell subset. Among CD8+ T cells, naive ones were CD45RO-CCR7+CD27+CD95-. The CDR3 sequence is 16 residues long. The germline gives CDR1 ENHRY, CDR2 SYGVKD. The clonotype was recovered from a human donor in good health. Some clones in this sample may be carry-over from other donors' samples. The chain recombines TRBV10-3 with TRBJ1-1; TCRdb gives TRBD1 as the D gene, but with no DNA this cannot be confirmed. Sequencing was done on a sample of naive CXCR3- CD8+ T cells from blood. The subset is: CD45RO-CCR7+CD27+CD95- naive CD8+ T cells lacking CXCR3 (TNR3-). CDR3 sequence reads: CAISEALQGLNTEAFF.